This TCR beta chain comes out of a study of low-dose radiotherapy and immunotherapy resistance in tumors. Study-wide context: Members of Cohort 1 were treated with 0.5 Gy per fraction every 2 weeks. The prescribed total PTV dose was 6.5 Gy. Each two-week cycle included intravenous cyclophosphamide 200 mg/m2, given one day before radiation and immunotherapy.

V was clipped by 2 bases and J by 8 bases, with 13 bases between them. This CDR3 is built from 14 residues. The germline CDR1 and CDR2 sequences are SGHNT and YENEEA. cDNA synthesis used a TRAV/TRBV-specific primer set for both chains. TCR amplification involved 20 to 25 PCR cycles with a constant-region primer and V-primer adapter. TCRdb fed the reads into MiXCR, producing one record per CDR3 protein. In the table there are some 82,000 distinct CDR3 sequences, 15% to 20% of which are singletons. This sample's time point: before trial treatment. The TCR originated in a male donor with prostate cancer. The J gene is TRBJ2-1, the V gene TRBV11-3, with TRBD2 as a possible D gene (6 bases). The sample in question was PBMCs, obtained before treatment. The DNA of the CDR3 is TGTGCCAGCAGCTTATCCGGGAGTAGTGATGAGCAGTTCTTC. It specifies CASSLSGSSDEQFF.